The 6 T cell receptor beta chains below all came from one sample that was sequenced in a study of blood T cells in healthy people across ages. With a J-beta primer mix and a sample-barcoded 5' primer, a second PCR ran roughly 6 to 11 cycles. TCRdb reanalysed the 5' RACE reads using MiXCR and keeps one entry per CDR3 protein. The sample holds about 1.1 million distinct CDR3 sequences, 35% to 45% seen once. Sequencing used blood. These TCRs come from a man aged 18 to 35 in good health.

To note about this clonotype: The junction differs from germline at one of its ends, possibly a read error. The rearrangement joins TRBV27 to TRBJ2-1; 9 nucleotides line up with TRBD2. This CDR3 region has 14 residues. Germline-derived CDR1 and CDR2 are MNHEY and SMNVEV (reference sequence). DNA for the CDR3: TGTGCCAGCCAGCGGGGGGCTAACTACAGTGAGCAGTTCTTC. This translates into CASQRGANYSEQFF.

This clonotype was observed a few times. V usage is TRBV4-2 and J usage is TRBJ2-3; D unresolved. The length of the CDR3 is 14 residues. With 2 bases removed from V and 10 bases from J, the gap between germline ends came to 16 bases. Germline assignment: CDR1 LGHNA and CDR2 YNFKEQ. Written as DNA, the CDR3 is TGTGCCAGCAGCCAACTAGACGACGATTCCCCGCAGTATTTT. It translates to CASSQLDDDSPQYF.

This clonotype was counted between two and nine times. The J gene is TRBJ1-2, the V gene TRBV4-3; 7 nucleotides align to TRBD1. CDR1 LGHNA and CDR2 YSLEER come from the germline V gene. This CDR3 has 16 amino acids. Trimming cost V 0 bases and J 5 bases; bases outside gene matches: 9. CDR3 region: CASSQDPTGQIYGYTF. CDR3 DNA sequence: TGCGCCAGCAGCCAAGATCCAACGGGACAGATATATGGCTACACCTTC.

There are a few counts of this clonotype. V gene TRBV20-1 combines with J gene TRBJ1-5, with TRBD1 as a possible D gene (6 bases). The length of the CDR3 is 14 residues. V was shortened by 3 bases and J by 5 bases, with 14 bases between the two germline ends. Per germline, CDR1 DFQATT and CDR2 SNEGSKA (reference sequence). In DNA form, the CDR3 reads TGCAGTGCTAGTGGGGGCCCGGCGGATCAGCCCCAGCATTTT. Residues: CSASGGPADQPQHF.

As concerns this clonotype: An end of the junction differs from the germline gene, which may be a read error. The chain couples TRBV20-1 to TRBJ2-2; 9 positions match TRBD1. Looked up from germline, CDR1 is DFQATT and CDR2 is SNEGSKA (reference sequence). The CDR3 has 13 residues. The CDR3 nucleotides are TGCAGTGCCAGGGACAGGGTCGCCGGGGAACTGTTTTTT. Its protein is CSARDRVAGELFF.

This sequence joins TRBV6-6 and TRBJ1-4; 8 bases are a match to TRBD1. V gave up 6 bases and J gave up 1 base; unmatched junction bases: 4. The CDR3 runs to 15 residues. Per germline, CDR1 MNHNY and CDR2 SVGAGI (reference sequence). CDR3 residues: CASSDRGLTNEKLFF. CDR3 DNA sequence: TGTGCCAGCAGCGACAGGGGTCTAACTAATGAAAAACTGTTTTTT.